The source of this T cell receptor (beta chain) is a study of blood T cells in healthy people across ages. Findings and limits, study-wide: Nothing was known about donor CMV status, and this possibly confounded expanded clonotype changes. Age advanced and TCR beta diversity per million T cells fell, roughly linearly.

The CDR3 covers 16 residues. Unmatched junction bases numbered 10, after V lost 6 bases and J lost 2 bases. Concerning this clonotype itself: The antigen is unknown.

Together with a sample-barcoded 5' primer, a J-beta primer mix was included in a second PCR lasting about 6 to 11 cycles. TCRdb passed the 5' RACE reads through MiXCR, listing each CDR3 protein once. Found here are 1.5 million or so distinct CDR3 sequences, approximately 38% of them singletons; the top ten hold approximately 7.9%. The TCR originated in a woman between 18 and 30 years old in good health. This chain uses TRBV12-3 or TRBV12-4 with TRBJ2-3, with 8 bases identical to TRBD2. Sequencing was carried out using blood. For the CDR3, the DNA is TGTGCCAGCAGCCCCCCCCAACTAGCGGCCACAGATACGCAGTATTTT. Its translation: CASSPPQLAATDTQYF.